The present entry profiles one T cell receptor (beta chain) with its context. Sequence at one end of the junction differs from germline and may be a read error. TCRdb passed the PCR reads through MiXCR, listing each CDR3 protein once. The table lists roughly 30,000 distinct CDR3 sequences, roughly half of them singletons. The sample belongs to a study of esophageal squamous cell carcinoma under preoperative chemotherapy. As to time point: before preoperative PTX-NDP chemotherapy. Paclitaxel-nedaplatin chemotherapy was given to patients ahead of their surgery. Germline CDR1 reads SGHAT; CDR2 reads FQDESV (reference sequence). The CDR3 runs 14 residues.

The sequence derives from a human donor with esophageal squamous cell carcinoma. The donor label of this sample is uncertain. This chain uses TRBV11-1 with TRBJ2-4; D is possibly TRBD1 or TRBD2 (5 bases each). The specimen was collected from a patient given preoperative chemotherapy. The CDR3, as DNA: TGTCCCAGCACGGGGCGGCGTAGCAAAGACACTCAGTACTTT. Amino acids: CPSTGRRSKDTQYF.